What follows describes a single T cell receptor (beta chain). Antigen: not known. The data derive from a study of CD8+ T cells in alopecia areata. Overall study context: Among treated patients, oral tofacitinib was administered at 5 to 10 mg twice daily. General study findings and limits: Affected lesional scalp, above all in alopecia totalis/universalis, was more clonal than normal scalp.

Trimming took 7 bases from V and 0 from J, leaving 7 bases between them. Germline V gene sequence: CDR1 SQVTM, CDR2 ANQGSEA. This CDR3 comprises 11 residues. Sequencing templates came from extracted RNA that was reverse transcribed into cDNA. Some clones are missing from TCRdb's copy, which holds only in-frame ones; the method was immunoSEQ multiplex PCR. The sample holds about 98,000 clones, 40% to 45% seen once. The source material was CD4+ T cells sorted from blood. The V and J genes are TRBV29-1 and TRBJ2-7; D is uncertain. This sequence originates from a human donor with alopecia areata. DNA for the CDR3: TGCAGCGCCCTGTCCTCCTACGAGCAGTACTTC. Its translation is CSALSSYEQYF.